Listed below are T cell receptor beta chains from one sample, sequenced in a study of T cells in localized non-small cell lung cancer. Data came from immunoSEQ multiplex PCR; TCRdb stores just in-frame clones and leaves some out. The table includes around 50,000 clones, 86% detected once. The sample here was PBMCs, taken before any cancer treatment. Receptor source: a man aged 40 to 70 with stage II lung adenocarcinoma. CDR3s include the opening cysteine and the closing phenylalanine or tryptophan. Each record gives: J gene, V gene, D gene, clone size, CDR3 length, CDR3 DNA, CDR3 protein. The D gene is left open where the match is weak. Rows may omit the clone size; those that give it use once, few, many or a size class.

>TRBJ2-5|TRBV5-6|.|.|14
TGTGCCAGCAGCCGCCGGAGGGGCCAAGAGACCCAGTACTTC
CASSRRRGQETQYF
>TRBJ2-6|TRBV19|TRBD1|few|18
TGTGCCAGTAGTATGAGCAGGGGGTTCTCCTCTGGGGCCAACGTCCTGACTTTC
CASSMSRGFSSGANVLTF
>TRBJ2-7|TRBV5-8|.|.|13
TGTGCCACCTCCCCAGGGAGGTCCTACGAGCAGTACTTC
CATSPGRSYEQYF
>TRBJ1-2|TRBV6-6|.|once|15
TGTGCCAGCAGTCCAGGTCCAGCACGCCGAAGAGGCTACACCTTC
CASSPGPARRRGYTF
>TRBJ1-4|TRBV7-9|TRBD1|.|14
TGTGCCAGCAGCTTGGGGACAGTTGATGAAAAACTGTTTTTT
CASSLGTVDEKLFF
>TRBJ2-1|TRBV19|.|once|15
TGTGCCAGTAGTATAGTGGGGGGAAACTACAATGAGCAGTTCTTC
CASSIVGGNYNEQFF
>TRBJ2-5|TRBV7-8|.|.|17
TGTGCCAGCAGCTTAGCGGGGCCTGGCCTGGGGAAAGAGACCCAGTACTTC
CASSLAGPGLGKETQYF
>TRBJ2-7|TRBV19|.|.|16
TGTGCCAGTAGTCCAAGGACAGAGCCTGGAACCTACGAGCAGTACTTC
CASSPRTEPGTYEQYF
>TRBJ1-4|TRBV14|.|.|15
TGTGCCAGCAGCCAAGCCCAGGGTATGGCTGAAAAACTGTTTTTT
CASSQAQGMAEKLFF
>TRBJ2-7|TRBV5-6|.|.|15
TGTGCCAGCAGCCACAGAGGAGAGGGCCTCTACGAGCAGTACTTC
CASSHRGEGLYEQYF
>TRBJ1-5|TRBV5-5|TRBD1|.|14
TGTGCCAGCACCGACAGGGTTGGCAATCAGCCCCAGCATTTT
CASTDRVGNQPQHF
>TRBJ2-7|TRBV25-1|TRBD1|.|14
TGTGCCAGCAGCTCGACAGGGGGTTATGGCGAGCAGTACTTC
CASSSTGGYGEQYF
>TRBJ2-1|TRBV2|TRBD2|.|16
TGTGCCAGCAGGCCCCGCCCGGGACTAGCGGCCAATGAGCAGTTCTTC
CASRPRPGLAANEQFF
>TRBJ2-1|TRBV30|.|.|11
TGTGCCTGGAAGAGGGCGCGGGAGCAGTTCTTC
CAWKRAREQFF
>TRBJ2-5|TRBV7-3|TRBD2|.|16
TGTGCCAGCAGCTTCGGGACTAGCGGGGGCCAAGAGACCCAGTACTTC
CASSFGTSGGQETQYF